Following are 10 T cell receptor beta chains from one sample sequenced in a study of beta chain features in type 1 diabetes. As every portion of the isolated RNA was reverse transcribed, the sequencing read expressed TCRB transcripts. The method was immunoSEQ multiplex PCR; TCRdb's version includes in-frame clones alone and lacks a portion of them. Here the sample spans hundreds of thousands of clones, approximately 14% being singletons. The sequenced sample consisted of naive CD4+ T cells from blood. These receptor sequences come from a woman aged 40 to 50 in good health.

This clone has a handful of counts. V and J are TRBV2 and TRBJ2-3; no reliable D call. Germline assignment: CDR1 SNHLY and CDR2 FYNNEI. V was cut by 5 bases and J by 8 bases, with 20 bases left in between. The CDR3 length is 15 residues. The DNA for the CDR3 is TGTGCCAGCAGTCTTGGCGCTCATACCTCGGGTACGCAGTATTTT. Translation gives CASSLGAHTSGTQYF. The full variable domain, in which reference TRBV2 and TRBJ2-3 provide the parts outside the CDR3, is EPEVTQTPSHQVTQMGQEVILRCVPISNHLYFYWYRQILGQKVEFLVSFYNNEISEKSEIFDDQFSVERPDGSNFTLKIRSTKLEDSAMYFCASSLGAHTSGTQYFGPGTRLTVL.

This clone appeared a few times. The J gene is TRBJ2-5, the V gene TRBV6-6; 8 nucleotides align to TRBD1. The J call may be mistaken, given a closer DNA end match to TRBJ2-7. Germline V gene data show CDR1 as MNHNY and CDR2 as SVGAGI (reference sequence). The CDR3 runs 15 residues. The CDR3 loop reads CASSPLGTGPSEQYF. CDR3 DNA sequence: TGTGCCAGCAGCCCCCTAGGGACAGGTCCGTCCGAGCAGTACTTC.

V gene TRBV18 combines with J gene TRBJ2-5; TRBD1 aligns across 9 bases. This CDR3 is 17 amino acids long. With V trimmed by 2 bases and J by 1 base, 8 bases remained unmatched. CDR1 is KGHSH and CDR2 is LQKENI in the germline V gene. CDR3 sequence: CASSPKRTGVGQETQYF. The DNA for the CDR3 is TGTGCCAGCTCACCAAAACGGACAGGGGTAGGCCAAGAGACCCAGTACTTC.

This clone was observed a handful of times. V and J are TRBV7-9 and TRBJ1-3; D gene unclear. Germline CDR1 SEHNR, CDR2 FQNEAQ (reference sequence). V was shortened by 8 bases and J by 0 bases, with 14 bases between the two germline ends. This CDR3 region has 15 residues. The DNA for the CDR3 is TGTGCCAGCCCGGGTGGGTCCTCCTCTGGAAACACCATATATTTT. Residues: CASPGGSSSGNTIYF.

This chain links TRBV6-5 with TRBJ1-4; TRBD1 agrees at 7 bases. This CDR3 contains 16 residues. The germline gives CDR1 MNHEY, CDR2 SVGAGI. The V gene end was trimmed by 2 bases and the J gene end by 1 base; junction bases not matched to a gene: 4. The CDR3 DNA is TGTGCCAGCAGTTACAGTTCAGGGGGAACTAATGAAAAACTGTTTTTT. It encodes CASSYSSGGTNEKLFF.

The chain has TRBV29-1 and TRBJ2-5, with 8 bases matching TRBD1. The junction had 9 bases not matched to a gene; V was cut back by 8 bases and J by 4 bases. Looked up from germline, CDR1 is SQVTM and CDR2 is ANQGSEA. The CDR3 is made up of 13 amino acids. Here the CDR3 reads CSHGQGGGETQYF. Written as DNA, the CDR3 is TGCAGCCACGGACAGGGTGGAGGAGAGACCCAGTACTTC. Full variable domain (rest looked up from reference TRBV29-1 and TRBJ2-5): SAVISQKPSRDICQRGTSLTIQCQVDSQVTMMFWYRQQPGQSLTLIATANQGSEATYESGFVIDKFPISRPNLTFSTLTVSNMSPEDSSIYLCSHGQGGGETQYFGPGTRLLVL.

This clone appeared a few times. This rearrangement joins TRBV6-4 to TRBJ2-6; weak D call: TRBD2 (6 bases). Germline assignment: CDR1 MRHNA and CDR2 SNTAGT. This CDR3 is built from 13 residues. V was pared by 6 bases and J by 9 bases, with 12 bases between. Here the CDR3 DNA reads TGTGCCAGCAGCGCCGGGAGAGGCAACGTCCTGACTTTC. This codes for CASSAGRGNVLTF.

The sample holds a few counts of this clone. This sequence joins TRBV4-2 and TRBJ2-1, with 9 positions matching TRBD2. V lost 0 bases to trimming and J lost 5 bases; unmatched junction nucleotides: 11. Germline V gene data show CDR1 as LGHNA and CDR2 as YNFKEQ. CDR3 size: 18 residues. The CDR3 sequence: CASSQDSSGAARHNEQFF. The CDR3 nucleotides are TGTGCCAGCAGCCAAGACTCTAGCGGGGCGGCTAGACACAATGAGCAGTTCTTC.

The table lists this clone with a few counts. The V call is TRBV19, the J call TRBJ2-7, with D perhaps matching TRBD2 (5 bases). Per the germline V gene, CDR1 is LNHDA and CDR2 is SQIVND (reference sequence). Trimming left V 1 base short and J 2 bases short, with 9 bases between. This CDR3 contains 14 residues. The CDR3 bases are TGTGCCAGTAGTATAGCTGAGGGAACCTACGAGCAGTACTTC. It encodes CASSIAEGTYEQYF.

This clone was detected only a few times. The chain carries TRBV7-2 and TRBJ2-5, with 7 nucleotides matching TRBD1. Germline lookup yields CDR1 SGHTA and CDR2 FQGNSA. With 4 bases clipped from V and 0 bases from J, the junction kept 8 bases outside the gene matches. This CDR3 contains 16 residues. The CDR3 DNA reads as TGTGCCAGCAGCTGGGACAGTGGACTTCACCAAGAGACCCAGTACTTC. Its translation: CASSWDSGLHQETQYF. Full variable domain (remainder filled in from reference TRBV7-2 and TRBJ2-5): GAGVSQSPSNKVTEKGKDVELRCDPISGHTALYWYRQSLGQGLEFLIYFQGNSAPDKSGLPSDRFSAERTGGSVSTLTIQRTQQEDSAVYLCASSWDSGLHQETQYFGPGTRLLVL.